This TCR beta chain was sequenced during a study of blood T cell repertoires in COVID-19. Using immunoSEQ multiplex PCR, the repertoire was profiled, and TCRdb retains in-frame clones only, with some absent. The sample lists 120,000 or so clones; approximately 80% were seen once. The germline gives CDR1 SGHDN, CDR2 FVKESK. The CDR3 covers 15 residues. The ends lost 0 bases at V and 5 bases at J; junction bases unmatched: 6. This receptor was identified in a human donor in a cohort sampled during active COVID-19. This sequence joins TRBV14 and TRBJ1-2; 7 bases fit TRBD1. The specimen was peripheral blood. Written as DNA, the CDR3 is TGTGCCAGCAGCCAAGATTCGGGCAGGGGGTATGGCTACACCTTC. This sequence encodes CASSQDSGRGYGYTF.